The present T cell receptor (beta chain) was sequenced within a study of T and B cells in COVID-19 patients. Looking at the study overall: Blood was sampled from COVID-19 patients who were either actively infected or recovered. Study results and caveats: Highly clonal in active COVID-19, TRB repertoires exceeded healthy-donor diversity and richness at recovery.

Deletions cut 0 bases from V and 8 bases from J, with 13 bases between. Germline CDR1 MNHNY, CDR2 SVGAGI (reference sequence). CDR3 size: 14 residues. TRB was amplified from roughly 250-500 ng of blood genomic DNA. BIOMED2 TRB-A/B primer pools were used in multiplex TRB PCR. TCRdb reprocessed the multiplex PCR reads with MiXCR, giving one entry per CDR3 protein. The table lists 24,000 or so distinct CDR3 sequences, over 25% of them singletons. A note on this clonotype: What it recognizes is unknown.

This TCR derives from a human donor who had recovered from COVID-19. Sample: blood. The chain uses TRBV6-6 and TRBJ1-2, with D perhaps TRBD1 (5 bases). In DNA, the CDR3 is TGTGCCAGCAGTTACTCGGGGCCAGGGCACGGCTACACCTTC. It is translated as CASSYSGPGHGYTF.